This entry is about one T cell receptor (beta chain). TCRdb reprocessed the 5' RACE reads, keeping one entry per CDR3 protein, no DNA. The sample holds about 380,000 distinct CDR3 sequences. The entry originates in a study of T cells expressing NK-cell markers. Across the whole study: HCMV seropositivity marked seven of the eight sequenced donors; one was seronegative.

The TCR was taken from a man aged 18-75 years in good health. Source material: blood T cells: a sorted CD56 or NKG2C T cell subset, CD4+ or CD8+ T cells, or bulk PBMC T cells (not recorded which).

The chain's CDR3 is CASRLAGGTYNEQFF. The gene calls are TRBV6-1 and TRBJ2-1; as DNA is missing, the TRBD2 call by TCRdb cannot be tested. The germline V gene encodes CDR1 MNHNS and CDR2 SASEGT. This CDR3 region has 15 residues.